These 21 T cell receptor beta chains share one sample of origin, sequenced in a study of spatial heterogeneity in lung cancer. Notes on the study in general: The study found that expanded intratumoral alpha and beta TCR counts tracked tumor mutation counts.

TCRdb processed the 5' RACE reads anew with MiXCR; each CDR3 protein has one entry. The data contain about 10,000 distinct CDR3 sequences, about 6.5% of them singletons. Time point described: sample taken at primary tumor resection. No cognate antigen is known for these TCRs. The material was lung tumor tissue, obtained at surgery. Source of these receptors: a male donor with early-stage non-small cell lung cancer.

In its sample, this clonotype is medium-sized. This beta chain is a stray read from a library made for alpha chains; its abundance is not meaningful. The rearrangement links TRBV28 to TRBJ2-2; D uncertain. The ends were cut back, 8 bases at V and 4 bases at J, with 14 bases in the middle. This CDR3 has 14 residues. Per germline, CDR1 MDHEN and CDR2 SYDVKM. CDR3 sequence: CASCPTQFTGELFF. Written as DNA, the CDR3 is TGTGCCAGCTGTCCCACACAATTCACCGGGGAGCTGTTTTTT.

This clonotype was seen many times. A library prepared for alpha chains yielded this beta chain as an off-target read; its size is of little meaning. This rearrangement joins TRBV7-2 to TRBJ1-5, with D possibly matching TRBD1 (6 bases). This CDR3 contains 15 residues. From germline, CDR1 is SGHTA and CDR2 FQGNSA. Trimming removed 1 base at V and 3 bases at J, with 10 bases between. DNA for the CDR3: TGTGCCAGCAGCTTAGAGGGGGGGTTCAATCAGCCCCAGCATTTT. It translates to CASSLEGGFNQPQHF.

This clonotype was recorded at least ten times. This beta chain is an unintended read in a library built for alpha chains; its size means little. The genes are TRBV7-9 and TRBJ1-2, with unresolved D. V lost 7 bases and J lost 4, with 13 bases in between. This CDR3 is 13 amino acids long. CDR1 is SEHNR, CDR2 FQNEAQ, per germline (reference sequence). The CDR3, as DNA: TGTGCCAGCAACAACTTCGGGTTCTATGGCTACACCTTC. It is translated as CASNNFGFYGYTF.

This clonotype counts as medium-sized. Because this beta chain is a stray read in a library intended to capture alpha chains, its abundance should not be given much weight. The chain links TRBV27 to TRBJ2-5; D unclear. V was trimmed by 3 bases and J by 4 bases, leaving 12 bases between them. The germline V gene has CDR1 MNHEY and CDR2 SMNVEV (reference sequence). The CDR3 has 14 residues. The CDR3 loop is CASSFFGFPETQYF. Here the CDR3 DNA reads TGTGCCAGCAGTTTCTTTGGGTTCCCAGAGACCCAGTACTTC.

Ten or more counts support this clonotype. This beta chain is an unintended read in a library built for alpha chains; its size means little. The chain uses TRBV5-1 and TRBJ2-5; the D is unclear. Trimming stripped 3 bases from V and 4 bases from J, with 7 bases between. Germline V gene sequence: CDR1 SGHRS, CDR2 YFSETQ. The CDR3 covers 12 residues. DNA for the CDR3: TGCGCCAGCAGCTGGGAAAGAGAGACCCAGTACTTC. Translation gives CASSWERETQYF.

This clonotype was recorded at least ten times. Since it is a stray read in a library aimed at alpha chains, this beta chain has a size that is not meaningful. The chain recombines TRBV5-4 with TRBJ2-5; tentatively, D is TRBD1 (6 bases). This CDR3 contains 15 residues. Germline values: CDR1 SGHNT, CDR2 YYREEE (reference sequence). V dropped 1 base and J dropped 2 bases, with 12 bases sitting between them. The CDR3 sequence: CASSLRRGFQETQYF. The DNA of the CDR3 is TGTGCCAGCAGCTTGCGCAGGGGTTTTCAAGAGACCCAGTACTTC.

In this sample, this clonotype turned up many times. Since the library was made to target alpha chains, this beta chain is a stray read and its abundance is not meaningful. The rearrangement links TRBV20-1 to TRBJ2-5; D possibly uses TRBD1 or TRBD2 (5 bases each). The V end lost 5 bases, the J end lost 3 bases, and 16 bases lay between the germline ends. The CDR3 has 14 amino acids. Germline loops: CDR1 DFQATT, CDR2 SNEGSKA (reference sequence). In DNA, the CDR3 is TGCAGTGCTTCCCGGGACCCCTTAGAAGAGACCCAGTACTTC. It is translated as CSASRDPLEETQYF.

This clonotype was seen many times. Found in a library prepared for alpha chains, this beta chain is an off-target read, and its abundance has little meaning. The rearrangement uses TRBV27 and TRBJ2-3; 8 bases are shared with TRBD2. CDR1 is MNHEY, CDR2 SMNVEV, per germline (reference sequence). The CDR3 spans 17 residues. With V trimmed by 7 bases and J by 8 bases, 20 bases remained unmatched. The CDR3 sequence is CASMSPTSGDVRSTQYF. DNA for the CDR3: TGTGCCAGCATGTCCCCTACTAGCGGCGACGTAAGGAGTACGCAGTATTTT.

This clonotype was counted ten times or more. The library was built for alpha chains, so this beta chain is an off-target read and its size means little. The chain uses TRBV11-2 and TRBJ2-5, with 10 nucleotides matching TRBD2. V was clipped by 5 bases and J by 4 bases; unmatched bases: 10. This CDR3 comprises 16 residues. Looked up from germline, CDR1 is SGHAT and CDR2 is FQNNGV. The CDR3 is CASSPRLAGLLETQYF. The CDR3, as DNA: TGTGCCAGCAGCCCCCGACTAGCGGGCTTGTTAGAGACCCAGTACTTC. Together with reference TRBV11-2 and TRBJ2-5, the CDR3 gives the full variable domain: EAGVAQSPRYKIIEKRQSVAFWCNPISGHATLYWYQQILGQGPKLLIQFQNNGVVDDSQLPKDRFSAERLKGVDSTLKIQPAKLEDSAVYLCASSPRLAGLLETQYFGPGTRLLVL.

This clonotype was seen repeatedly, ten times or more. Because the library targeted alpha chains, this beta chain is an off-target read whose size means little. CDR3 in DNA: TGTGCCAGCAGTCCCGACGGGAGATCCTACAATGAGCAGTTCTTC. Its protein is CASSPDGRSYNEQFF. This chain connects TRBV2 to TRBJ2-1; D is possibly TRBD2 (6 bases). CDR3 length equals 15 residues. Trimming removed 5 bases at V and 1 base at J, with 12 bases between. CDR1 and CDR2 from the germline V gene are SNHLY and FYNNEI.

In its sample, this clonotype was seen many times. A library made for alpha chains picked up this beta chain off target, so its size means little. The gene calls are TRBV7-9 and TRBJ2-1; D call uncertain. The CDR3 extends over 15 amino acids. Germline V lookup: CDR1 SEHNR, CDR2 FQNEAQ (reference sequence). V lost 6 bases and J lost 4, with 16 bases in between. The CDR3 DNA sequence: TGTGCCAGCAGTCACCGACGAACATCGTACAATGAGCAGTTCTTC. This gives the protein CASSHRRTSYNEQFF. Combining the CDR3 with reference TRBV7-9 and TRBJ2-1 gives the whole variable domain DTGVSQNPRHKITKRGQNVTFRCDPISEHNRLYWYRQTLGQGPEFLTYFQNEAQLEKSRLLSDRFSAERPKGSFSTLEIQRTEQGDSAMYLCASSHRRTSYNEQFFGPGTRLTVL.

This clonotype was seen repeatedly, ten times or more. A library prepared for alpha chains yielded this beta chain as an off-target read; its size is of little meaning. The rearrangement uses TRBV20-1 and TRBJ1-5, with D maybe TRBD1 (6 bases). Germline assignment: CDR1 DFQATT and CDR2 SNEGSKA (reference sequence). V was pared by 6 bases and J by 0 bases, with 15 bases between. There are 15 residues in the CDR3. The CDR3 region is CSANQPTGSNQPQHF. The CDR3 DNA sequence: TGCAGTGCCAATCAACCGACAGGTAGCAATCAGCCCCAGCATTTT.

There are many counts of this clonotype. The library was built for alpha chains, so this beta chain is an off-target read and its size means little. V usage is TRBV20-1 and J usage is TRBJ2-3, with 12 bases identical to TRBD2. Germline V gene sequence: CDR1 DFQATT, CDR2 SNEGSKA (reference sequence). The CDR3 loop spans 15 amino acids. Germline trimming cut 5 bases from V and 4 bases from J; bases unmatched to any gene: 7. DNA of the CDR3: TGCAGTGCTCTACCCGGGACTAGCGGGCCAGATACGCAGTATTTT. It encodes CSALPGTSGPDTQYF.

In this sample, this clonotype turned up many times. The size of this beta chain means little, since it is a stray read in a library made for alpha chains. The CDR3 DNA follows: TGTGCCAGCAGTTTAGCCATATCAGGGGGCGGGACGCCTAGCAATCAGCCCCAGCATTTT. Amino acid sequence: CASSLAISGGGTPSNQPQHF. J is TRBJ1-5 and V is TRBV12-3 or TRBV12-4; 8 bases are a match to TRBD1. The CDR3 totals 20 residues. V shed 0 bases, J shed 0 bases, and the junction held 13 bases outside the gene matches.

This clonotype was observed at least ten times. This beta chain represents an off-target read in a library built for alpha chains; its size is of limited meaning. The J gene is TRBJ2-4, the V gene TRBV18; maybe TRBD2 (5 bases). The V end was cut by 3 bases, the J end by 0 bases, with 9 bases between. Germline assignment: CDR1 KGHSH and CDR2 LQKENI. The CDR3 extends over 15 amino acids. The DNA of the CDR3 is TGTGCCAGCTCACCCGCACTAGTAGCCAAAAACATTCAGTACTTC. Amino acid sequence: CASSPALVAKNIQYF.

This clonotype was counted at least ten times. Found in a library prepared for alpha chains, this beta chain is an off-target read, and its abundance has little meaning. The CDR3 sequence is CASGRDRGGTDTQYF. In DNA, the CDR3 is TGTGCCAGTGGCCGGGACAGGGGAGGCACAGATACGCAGTATTTT. The V call is TRBV19, the J call TRBJ2-3; 10 bases line up with TRBD1. The CDR3 has 15 amino acids. With V trimmed by 8 bases and J by 1 base, 6 bases remained unmatched. CDR1 and CDR2 from the germline V gene are LNHDA and SQIVND (reference sequence).

This clonotype was observed many times. Because the library targeted alpha chains, this beta chain is an off-target read whose size means little. The chain couples TRBV28 to TRBJ1-1; TRBD1 matches 10 bases. The CDR3 loop spans 14 amino acids. The V and J ends lost 6 bases and 1 base, in that order; junction bases with no gene match: 2. CDR1 and CDR2 (germline): MDHEN, SYDVKM. The CDR3 sequence: CASRGQGWNTEAFF. The CDR3 DNA follows: TGTGCCAGCAGGGGACAGGGGTGGAACACTGAAGCTTTCTTT.

Sample share makes this clonotype medium-sized. In a library made to pick up alpha chains, this beta chain is a stray read with a size that means little. The chain links TRBV27 to TRBJ1-2; D may be TRBD1 (5 bases). The germline V and J ends were trimmed by 11 bases and 4 bases, with 11 bases remaining between them. CDR1 and CDR2 (germline): MNHEY, SMNVEV (reference sequence). There are 11 residues in the CDR3. In DNA, the CDR3 is TGTGCCGTAGGGGAGGCCTATGGCTACACCTTC. Its protein is CAVGEAYGYTF.

This clonotype was seen ten or more times. This beta chain is off target for a library built for alpha chains, so its abundance means little. The rearrangement links TRBV12-3 or TRBV12-4 to TRBJ2-1; 7 nucleotides agree with TRBD1. CDR3 length equals 14 residues. V dropped 5 bases and J dropped 9; count of bases not matched to a gene: 10. CDR3 DNA sequence: TGTGCCAGCAGTGCGCCAACAGGGGTAGGTGAGCAGTTCTTC. Translating it yields CASSAPTGVGEQFF.

This clonotype was seen ten or more times. This beta chain represents an off-target read in a library built for alpha chains; its size is of limited meaning. The chain is built from TRBV12-3 or TRBV12-4 and TRBJ1-4; weak D call: TRBD1 (5 bases). The CDR3 runs 13 residues. Trimming took 3 bases from V and 7 from J, leaving 9 bases between them. CDR3 in DNA: TGTGCCAGCAGTTTTCTGGGGGGTGAAAAACTGTTTTTT. This codes for CASSFLGGEKLFF.

Many counts were recorded for this clonotype. A library made for alpha chains picked up this beta chain off target, so its size means little. The gene calls are TRBV7-9 and TRBJ1-1; no reliable D call. The germline gives CDR1 SEHNR, CDR2 FQNEAQ (reference sequence). The CDR3 spans 15 residues. Trimming shortened V by 1 base and J by 0 bases, and 9 bases separated the two germline ends. In DNA form, the CDR3 reads TGTGCCAGCAGCTTAGGGGAGGTGATGAACACTGAAGCTTTCTTT. Translating it yields CASSLGEVMNTEAFF. The full variable domain, rest sourced from reference TRBV7-9 and TRBJ1-1, is DTGVSQNPRHKITKRGQNVTFRCDPISEHNRLYWYRQTLGQGPEFLTYFQNEAQLEKSRLLSDRFSAERPKGSFSTLEIQRTEQGDSAMYLCASSLGEVMNTEAFFGQGTRLTVV.